The 9 T cell receptor beta chains below come from one sample, sequenced in a study of shared clonotypes between healthy human individuals. TCRdb's copy holds only in-frame clones and misses some; the assay was immunoSEQ multiplex PCR. The sample yields about 2.3 million clones, 85% to 95% seen once. The source material was naive CD4+ T cells from PBMCs. Specified subset: CD45RA+ positively selected. The receptors shown here come from a young man in good health. Some clones in this sample may be carry-over from other donors' samples.

The sample holds one count of this clone. The V and J genes are TRBV28 and TRBJ2-1; 9 nucleotides line up with TRBD2. Germline lookup yields CDR1 MDHEN and CDR2 SYDVKM. V was pared by 7 bases and J by 8 bases, with 12 bases of the junction left unmatched. This CDR3 is 15 amino acids long. The CDR3 region has the DNA TGTGCCAGCAAGGGTAGCGGGAGTGGACTGCATGAGCAGTTCTTC. It specifies CASKGSGSGLHEQFF.

V gene TRBV29-1 combines with J gene TRBJ2-1; D unclear. CDR3 length: 14 amino acids. The germline V gene has CDR1 SQVTM and CDR2 ANQGSEA. Trimming stripped 4 bases from V and 0 bases from J, with 10 bases between. The CDR3 sequence is CSVGGSDSYNEQFF. The CDR3 coding sequence is TGCAGCGTTGGAGGTTCGGACTCCTACAATGAGCAGTTCTTC.

The rearrangement uses TRBV4-3 and TRBJ2-5; 12 bases line up with TRBD2. The CDR3 consists of 17 residues. V shed 1 base, J shed 2 bases, and the junction held 5 bases outside the gene matches. Looked up from germline, CDR1 is LGHNA and CDR2 is YSLEER. In nucleotides, the CDR3 is TGCGCCAGCAGCCAAGGTTCTAGCGGGAGGGGTCAAGAGACCCAGTACTTC. This translates into CASSQGSSGRGQETQYF.

The chain combines TRBV4-2 with TRBJ2-7; TRBD1 aligns across 9 bases. The CDR3 is 16 residues long. Germline lookup yields CDR1 LGHNA and CDR2 YNFKEQ. With V trimmed by 3 bases and J by 1 base, 7 bases remained unmatched. CDR3 amino acids: CASSQAGTGMSYEQYF. CDR3 DNA: TGTGCCAGCAGCCAGGCCGGGACAGGGATGTCCTACGAGCAGTACTTC.

The V call is TRBV30, the J call TRBJ2-2; 7 positions match TRBD2. The CDR3 has 13 amino acids. Germline-derived CDR1 and CDR2 are GTSNPN and SVGIG (reference sequence). After removal of 3 bases from V and 7 bases from J, the junction contained 5 bases not matched to a gene. The CDR3 sequence is CAWRRLADGELFF. The CDR3 DNA reads TGTGCCTGGAGGAGACTAGCTGACGGGGAGCTGTTTTTT.

The rearrangement uses TRBV2 and TRBJ1-4; TRBD1 matches at 9 bases. This CDR3 has 14 amino acids. Unmatched junction bases numbered 7, after V lost 7 bases and J lost 7 bases. The germline V gene encodes CDR1 SNHLY and CDR2 FYNNEI. The CDR3 loop reads CASTLQGAGEKLFF. The CDR3, as DNA: TGTGCCAGCACGTTACAGGGGGCTGGTGAAAAACTGTTTTTT.

The rearrangement links TRBV27 to TRBJ1-5; a weak D match, TRBD1 (5 bases). The CDR3 totals 14 residues. Germline V gene lookup returns CDR1 MNHEY and CDR2 SMNVEV (reference sequence). Trimming removed 5 bases from V and 4 bases from J, with 12 bases in between. For the CDR3, the DNA is TGTGCCAGCAGTCCATACCAGGGAAATCAGCCCCAGCATTTT. Protein product: CASSPYQGNQPQHF.

CDR3: CASSPSGIGGETQYF. Here the CDR3 DNA reads TGTGCCAGCAGCCCCTCGGGAATCGGGGGGGAGACCCAGTACTTC. The V and J genes are TRBV11-3 and TRBJ2-5; 7 bases agree with TRBD2. The junction had 11 bases not matched to a gene; V was cut back by 5 bases and J by 5 bases. CDR3 length equals 15 residues. The germline V gene has CDR1 SGHNT and CDR2 YENEEA.

Remarks on this clone: In the same sample, other DNA sequences code for this CDR3. The CDR3 is CASSPGSGTDTQYF. As DNA, the CDR3 is TGCGCCAGCAGTCCTGGTTCGGGCACAGATACGCAGTATTTT. The chain links TRBV5-1 to TRBJ2-3, with no clear D. CDR1 is SGHRS, CDR2 YFSETQ, per germline. Trimming stripped 5 bases from V and 1 base from J, with 11 bases between. The CDR3 has 14 residues.